Each of the 2 T cell receptor beta chains below was sequenced from the same sample in a study of blood T cell repertoires in COVID-19. The assay was immunoSEQ multiplex PCR, and TCRdb's table has in-frame clones only and misses some. The sample lists a few hundred thousand clones; about 87% were seen once. The sequenced sample was peripheral blood. The receptors originated from a man aged 55 to 69 with acute or convalescent COVID-19.

The rearrangement links TRBV19 to TRBJ1-3, with 9 bases that match TRBD1. J lost 3 bases, V lost 7 bases, and 7 bases had no gene match. This CDR3 spans 15 amino acids. Germline V gene sequence: CDR1 LNHDA, CDR2 SQIVND (reference sequence). Written as DNA, the CDR3 is TGTGCCAGTATGAGAGGGACAGGGTTTGGAAACACCATATATTTT. Translating gives CASMRGTGFGNTIYF.

The rearrangement uses TRBV6-2 or TRBV6-3 and TRBJ2-5; TRBD2 matches 14 bases. V was pared by 5 bases and J by 5 bases, with 7 bases of the junction left unmatched. CDR1 and CDR2 from the germline V gene are MNHEY and SVGEGT. The CDR3 has 16 amino acids. CDR3: CASSMGLAGARETQYF. The CDR3 nucleotides are TGTGCCAGCAGTATGGGACTAGCGGGGGCCAGGGAGACCCAGTACTTC.